The 6 T cell receptor beta chains listed next were all sequenced from one sample in a study of OX40 agonist ivuxolimab in advanced cancers. Library prep was done by the immunoSEQ multiplex PCR assay. Not all clones reach the TCRdb copy of this immuneACCESS table, which keeps in-frame sequences only. Checked studies attribute under half of the gap to unresolved V genes and leave the rest unexplained. The sample data list more than 70,000 clones, and roughly nine tenths of these were observed just once. Approximately 1.5% of the sample rests with the top ten. The input for sequencing was CD4+ or CD8+ T cells sorted from blood, taken in a trial of the OX40 agonist ivuxolimab. These receptors were collected from an adult with an advanced solid tumor such as melanoma, head and neck, liver or kidney cancer.

CDR3 sequence: CASSQGQGAWGLAGGPPLEQYF. The CDR3 nucleotides are TGTGCCAGCAGTCAGGGACAGGGCGCCTGGGGACTAGCGGGAGGCCCACCACTGGAGCAGTACTTC. The chain couples TRBV28 to TRBJ2-7; TRBD2 matches 15 bases. The CDR3 loop spans 22 amino acids. V lost 5 bases to trimming and J lost 7 bases; unmatched junction nucleotides: 27. CDR1 and CDR2 from the germline V gene are MDHEN and SYDVKM.

The chain joins TRBV5-5 to TRBJ2-5; 7 nucleotides line up with TRBD2. V shed 4 bases and J 7 bases; nucleotides not matched to a gene: 16. The CDR3 is 16 amino acids. Germline assignment: CDR1 SGHKS and CDR2 YYEKEE (reference sequence). The CDR3 loop reads CASSALLAEIRVTQYF. CDR3 nucleotide sequence: TGTGCCAGCAGCGCGCTTCTAGCGGAGATAAGAGTGACCCAGTACTTC.

The chain links TRBV28 to TRBJ2-5, with 8 bases identical to TRBD1. Germline V gene lookup returns CDR1 MDHEN and CDR2 SYDVKM. The CDR3 extends over 16 amino acids. The V gene end was trimmed by 5 bases and the J gene end by 11 bases; junction bases not matched to a gene: 19. The CDR3 region is CASSPPQGAGSQEQYF. For the CDR3, the DNA is TGTGCCAGCAGTCCACCCCAGGGGGCAGGATCTCAAGAGCAGTACTTC.

The chain is built from TRBV9 and TRBJ2-7; the match to TRBD1 covers 8 bases. The CDR3 length is 14 residues. The V gene's germline CDR1 is SGDLS and CDR2 YYNGEE. J gave up 3 bases and V 0 bases, and 2 bases lay outside the gene matches. The CDR3 protein is CASSVADRGYEQYF. CDR3 DNA: TGTGCCAGCAGCGTAGCCGACAGGGGCTACGAGCAGTACTTC.

This clone showed up just once. V usage is TRBV9 and J usage is TRBJ2-1, with D tentatively TRBD1 (5 bases). From germline, CDR1 is SGDLS and CDR2 YYNGEE. The V end lost 3 bases, the J end lost 4 bases, and 17 bases lay between the germline ends. The CDR3 length is 16 residues. The CDR3 sequence: CASSARADPSYNEQFF. DNA for the CDR3: TGTGCCAGCAGCGCCAGGGCGGACCCCTCTTACAATGAGCAGTTCTTC.

This clone has just a few counts. V gene TRBV2 combines with J gene TRBJ1-3, with no clear D. Germline CDR1 reads SNHLY; CDR2 reads FYNNEI. The V end lost 4 bases, the J end lost 2 bases, and 9 bases lay between the germline ends. The CDR3 is made up of 14 amino acids. The CDR3 nucleotides read TGTGCCAGCAGTGTGGTGGAGGCTGGAAACACCATATATTTT. Translated: CASSVVEAGNTIYF.